This passage covers 9 T cell receptor beta chains from one sample sequenced in a study of cytomegalovirus exposure and HLA in healthy donors. PCR employed 60 Vbeta and 13 Jbeta primers. The data were produced by immunoSEQ multiplex PCR, yet TCRdb's version contains in-frame clones alone and is incomplete. The sample records roughly 140,000 clones, around 82% being singletons. Source material: PBMCs. The receptors were sampled from a middle-aged woman in good health and CMV-seropositive.

J is TRBJ1-6 and V is TRBV7-9; 10 bases agree with TRBD1. V shed 5 bases and J 8 bases; nucleotides not matched to a gene: 15. Germline CDR1 and CDR2: SEHNR and FQNEAQ (reference sequence). This CDR3 is 18 amino acids long. The chain's CDR3 is CASSPVRGQGVSYSPLHF. The CDR3 DNA follows: TGTGCCAGCAGCCCCGTAAGAGGACAGGGGGTTAGTTATTCACCCCTCCACTTT.

The chain recombines TRBV28 with TRBJ2-4, with 9 bases matching TRBD1. Looked up from germline, CDR1 is MDHEN and CDR2 is SYDVKM. The J segment lost 1 base and the V segment lost 5 bases, leaving 6 bases of the junction unmatched. The CDR3 consists of 16 residues. CDR3 loop: CASSTAGTGAKNIQYF. For the CDR3, the DNA is TGTGCCAGCAGTACCGCCGGGACAGGGGCCAAAAACATTCAGTACTTC. Full variable domain (remainder filled in from reference TRBV28 and TRBJ2-4): DVKVTQSSRYLVKRTGEKVFLECVQDMDHENMFWYRQDPGLGLRLIYFSYDVKMKEKGDIPEGYSVSREKKERFSLILESASTNQTSMYLCASSTAGTGAKNIQYFGAGTRLSVL.

In its sample, this clone was seen once. The chain uses TRBV9 and TRBJ1-1; the D gene is possibly TRBD1 (6 bases). V lost 7 bases, J lost 8 bases, and 12 bases lay in between. Germline V CDR1 and CDR2: SGDLS, YYNGEE. There are 11 residues in the CDR3. DNA of the CDR3: TGTGCCAGCGAGAGGGGGGGGGAAGCTTTCTTT. Translated: CASERGGEAFF.

The rearrangement links TRBV29-1 to TRBJ1-2; D ambiguous. Trimming left V 5 bases short and J 2 bases short, with 9 bases between. The CDR3 is 12 amino acids. Germline V gene data show CDR1 as SQVTM and CDR2 as ANQGSEA. CDR3 nucleotides: TGCAGCGTTTATTCAGTGAACTATGGCTACACCTTC. It translates to CSVYSVNYGYTF. Full variable domain (outside the CDR3, taken from reference TRBV29-1 and TRBJ1-2): SAVISQKPSRDICQRGTSLTIQCQVDSQVTMMFWYRQQPGQSLTLIATANQGSEATYESGFVIDKFPISRPNLTFSTLTVSNMSPEDSSIYLCSVYSVNYGYTFGSGTRLTVV.

This chain connects TRBV7-9 to TRBJ2-2, with D unclear. Per the germline V gene, CDR1 is SEHNR and CDR2 is FQNEAQ (reference sequence). The V gene lost 3 bases and the J gene lost 4 bases, with 6 bases spanning the gap. The CDR3 runs 13 residues. CDR3: CASSFFLTGELFF. CDR3 bases: TGTGCCAGCAGCTTTTTTCTCACCGGGGAGCTGTTTTTT. Full variable domain (rest looked up from reference TRBV7-9 and TRBJ2-2): DTGVSQNPRHKITKRGQNVTFRCDPISEHNRLYWYRQTLGQGPEFLTYFQNEAQLEKSRLLSDRFSAERPKGSFSTLEIQRTEQGDSAMYLCASSFFLTGELFFGEGSRLTVL.

The V call is TRBV6-5, the J call TRBJ1-2; TRBD1 agrees at 12 bases. The CDR3 loop spans 15 amino acids. Germline V gene lookup returns CDR1 MNHEY and CDR2 SVGAGI. V lost 5 bases, J lost 6 bases, and 7 bases stayed unmatched. CDR3 protein: CASSTHWDRGHGYTF. The DNA for the CDR3 is TGTGCCAGCAGTACCCACTGGGACAGGGGGCATGGCTACACCTTC.

The rearrangement uses TRBV7-8 and TRBJ1-3; possible D gene TRBD1, 5 bases. Trimming shortened V by 1 base and J by 2 bases, and 6 bases separated the two germline ends. The CDR3 is made up of 14 amino acids. Germline CDR1 and CDR2: SGHVS and FQNEAQ. The DNA of the CDR3 is TGTGCCAGCAGCTTAGTAGGGGCTGGAAACACCATATATTTT. Amino acid sequence: CASSLVGAGNTIYF.

The chain links TRBV28 to TRBJ1-2; 10 positions agree with TRBD1. Looked up from germline, CDR1 is MDHEN and CDR2 is SYDVKM. V was clipped by 8 bases and J by 4 bases; unmatched bases: 7. CDR3 length: 14 residues. CDR3 bases: TGTGCCAGCCAAGGACAGGGGGAGATCTATGGCTACACCTTC. The encoded protein is CASQGQGEIYGYTF.

The chain links TRBV6-5 to TRBJ1-1; D unresolved. Germline CDR1 and CDR2: MNHEY and SVGAGI. Trimming removed 4 bases from V and 1 base from J, with 13 bases in between. This CDR3 is built from 15 residues. The DNA of the CDR3 is TGTGCCAGCAGTTTAAACCCCGCGGGGAACACTGAAGCTTTCTTT. Amino acids: CASSLNPAGNTEAFF.